The 23 T cell receptor beta chains below come from one sample, sequenced in a study of blood T cells in healthy people across ages. Then a second PCR, running roughly 7 to 11 cycles, was carried out with a sample-barcoded 5' primer and a J-beta primer mix. Via MiXCR, TCRdb re-called the 5' RACE reads, giving one row per CDR3 protein. The table includes 600,000 to 800,000 distinct CDR3 sequences, approximately 21% detected once. The sample was blood. Receptors originate from a man aged 70 or older in good health.

The CDR3 sequence is CASRLGGFESPLHF. CDR3 DNA sequence: TGTGCCAGCAGATTGGGAGGGTTTGAATCACCCCTCCACTTT. The V and J genes are TRBV6-4 and TRBJ1-6; no definite D call. There are 14 residues in the CDR3. The germline gives CDR1 MRHNA, CDR2 SNTAGT. Trimming removed 6 bases at V and 10 bases at J, with 16 bases between.

The genes are TRBV29-1 and TRBJ2-5, with D possibly matching TRBD2 (5 bases). The CDR3 loop spans 12 amino acids. V shed 4 bases and J shed 3 bases, with 9 bases lying between them. CDR1 SQVTM and CDR2 ANQGSEA come from the germline V gene. Here the CDR3 DNA reads TGCAGCGTTGTTGACGGGGAAGAGACCCAGTACTTC. This translates into CSVVDGEETQYF.

This clonotype was seen at least ten times. This chain joins TRBV7-2 and TRBJ2-2; no clear D. V was shortened by 1 base and J by 3 bases, with 3 bases between the two germline ends. This CDR3 comprises 13 residues. The germline V gene has CDR1 SGHTA and CDR2 FQGNSA. CDR3 sequence: CASSLEDTGELFF. Written as DNA, the CDR3 is TGTGCCAGCAGCTTAGAGGACACCGGGGAGCTGTTTTTT.

The DNA for the CDR3 is TGTGCCAGCAGCCCGACAGGGAACTCCTACAATGAGCAGTTCTTC. Its protein is CASSPTGNSYNEQFF. The V and J genes are TRBV7-3 and TRBJ2-1; 7 nucleotides align to TRBD1. This CDR3 region has 15 residues. The germline V gene encodes CDR1 SGHTA and CDR2 FQGTGA. J lost 0 bases, V lost 5 bases, and 4 bases had no gene match.

Regarding this clonotype: Compared with germline, one end of the junction differs, possibly owing to a read error. The V call is TRBV6-2 or TRBV6-3, the J call TRBJ2-7; 7 bases line up with TRBD2. CDR1 MNHEY and CDR2 SVGEGT come from the germline V gene. There are 13 residues in the CDR3. The CDR3 here is CASSSIRDYEQHF. In DNA, the CDR3 is TGTGCCAGCAGTTCTATCCGGGACTACGAGCAGCACTTC.

V is TRBV6-1 and J is TRBJ1-5; 7 bases align to TRBD1. V trimming: 6 bases; J trimming: 2 bases; junction bases outside the gene matches: 4. This CDR3 has 14 amino acids. CDR1 and CDR2 from the germline V gene are MNHNS and SASEGT. The CDR3 bases are TGTGCCAGCAGAATAACAGGGGGCAATCAGCCCCAGCATTTT. This codes for CASRITGGNQPQHF.

This clonotype was seen ten or more times. CDR3 coding DNA: TGTGCCACCAGTGACCCGATCCGGGACGGGGTCTACACCTTC. Its protein product is CATSDPIRDGVYTF. The chain has TRBV24-1 and TRBJ1-2; possibly TRBD1 for D (5 bases). The V gene lost 4 bases and the J gene lost 10 bases, with 18 bases spanning the gap. The CDR3 has 14 residues. Per the germline V gene, CDR1 is KGHDR and CDR2 is SFDVKD.

The table lists this clonotype with a few counts. The chain links TRBV29-1 to TRBJ1-2; D is ambiguous. The CDR3 sequence is 10 residues long. From germline, CDR1 is SQVTM and CDR2 ANQGSEA. Between the trimmed V and J ends, which lost 4 bases and 6 bases, there was a span of 6 bases. The CDR3 sequence is CSVGGNGYTF. The CDR3 region has the DNA TGCAGCGTTGGAGGGAATGGCTACACCTTC.

This rearrangement joins TRBV27 to TRBJ2-6, with 8 bases fitting TRBD1. V lost 2 bases to trimming and J lost 0 bases; unmatched junction nucleotides: 6. The CDR3 contains 18 residues. The V gene's germline CDR1 is MNHEY and CDR2 SMNVEV (reference sequence). The CDR3 DNA sequence: TGTGCCAGCAGTTTACTTGGGACAGGAAACTCTGGGGCCAACGTCCTGACTTTC. Amino acid sequence: CASSLLGTGNSGANVLTF.

V gene TRBV5-1 combines with J gene TRBJ2-3, with TRBD2 matching 9 bases. J was trimmed by 3 bases and V by 4 bases; bases with no gene match: 15. The germline gives CDR1 SGHRS, CDR2 YFSETQ. CDR3 length: 18 amino acids. CDR3 sequence (DNA): TGCGCCAGCAGCAACCCTACCGGGACTAGCATGGGGACAGATACGCAGTATTTT. Residues: CASSNPTGTSMGTDTQYF.

This chain connects TRBV5-1 to TRBJ2-7; D perhaps matches TRBD2 (5 bases). V lost 1 base and J 6 bases, leaving 14 bases between the germline ends. CDR1 SGHRS and CDR2 YFSETQ come from the germline V gene. CDR3 length: 14 residues. The CDR3 region has the DNA TGCGCCAGCAGCTTGTCTGGGAGTGCGGTCGAGCAGTACTTC. It encodes CASSLSGSAVEQYF.

This clonotype was observed a few times. The genes are TRBV6-2 or TRBV6-3 and TRBJ2-1; D uncertain. Germline lookup yields CDR1 MNHEY and CDR2 SVGEGT. The CDR3 spans 15 residues. V shed 3 bases and J shed 4 bases, with 13 bases lying between them. CDR3 DNA sequence: TGTGCCAGCAGTTATGGTGGGTCTAGGTACAATGAGCAGTTCTTC. Its protein product is CASSYGGSRYNEQFF.

In its sample, this clonotype was seen once. The rearrangement links TRBV9 to TRBJ2-5; 7 nucleotides agree with TRBD2. Judging by the DNA end, TRBJ2-7 fits better; the J call may be wrong. This CDR3 is 14 amino acids long. The germline V gene has CDR1 SGDLS and CDR2 YYNGEE. In nucleotides, the CDR3 is TGTGCCAGCAGCGTAGGCGGGGAGGGCAACGAGCAGTACTTC. Translation: CASSVGGEGNEQYF.

At least ten counts were recorded for this clonotype. The chain links TRBV29-1 to TRBJ2-1; a weak D match, TRBD2 (5 bases). Trimming left V 0 bases short and J 6 bases short, with 12 bases between. The CDR3 length is 14 residues. The germline V gene has CDR1 SQVTM and CDR2 ANQGSEA. Here the CDR3 reads CSVEDRGGSNEQFF. For the CDR3, the DNA is TGCAGCGTTGAAGATCGCGGAGGAAGCAATGAGCAGTTCTTC.

As for this clonotype: The junction shows a germline mismatch at one end, possibly a read error. The rearrangement links TRBV18 to TRBJ2-3, with D maybe TRBD2 (6 bases). CDR1 is KGHSH, CDR2 LQKENI, per germline. The CDR3 loop spans 14 amino acids. CDR3 sequence reads: CASSPLTSTDMQYF. The CDR3 DNA reads as TGTGCCAGCTCACCATTAACTAGCACAGATATGCAGTATTTT.

This clonotype has only a few counts. V usage is TRBV27 and J usage is TRBJ2-1, with 7 bases matching TRBD2. The V and J ends lost 3 bases and 6 bases, in that order; junction bases with no gene match: 14. The CDR3 is 17 amino acids. Germline CDR1 reads MNHEY; CDR2 reads SMNVEV (reference sequence). CDR3 in amino acids: CASSFRLAAVVPNEQFF. For the CDR3, the DNA is TGTGCCAGCAGTTTCCGGCTAGCGGCAGTCGTTCCCAATGAGCAGTTCTTC.

This clonotype was found many times. The CDR3 DNA reads TGCAGTGCCGAGGGGGGCGGACAAGAGACCCAGTACTTC. Its protein is CSAEGGGQETQYF. V gene TRBV20-1 combines with J gene TRBJ2-5, with D perhaps matching TRBD1 or TRBD2 (6 bases each). The CDR3 contains 13 residues. Per the germline V gene, CDR1 is DFQATT and CDR2 is SNEGSKA (reference sequence). V was cut by 6 bases and J by 2 bases, with 13 bases left in between.

This clonotype occurred a few times. One end of the junction does not line up with germline, which may come from a read error. V is TRBV27 and J is TRBJ2-7, with 8 nucleotides matching TRBD2. From germline, CDR1 is MNHEY and CDR2 SMNVEV (reference sequence). CDR3 size: 16 residues. The CDR3 here is CASSVRLARSSYERYF. The DNA for the CDR3 is TGTGCCAGCAGTGTCCGACTAGCGAGAAGCTCCTACGAGCGGTACTTC.

This clonotype was seen repeatedly, ten times or more. CDR3: CSASDFSGQETQYF. CDR3 bases: TGCAGTGCTAGTGATTTTTCGGGCCAAGAGACCCAGTACTTC. V usage is TRBV20-1 and J usage is TRBJ2-5; D gene unclear. Germline-derived CDR1 and CDR2 are DFQATT and SNEGSKA (reference sequence). This CDR3 contains 14 residues. Trimming removed 3 bases from V and 1 base from J, with 12 bases in between.

V is TRBV3-1 and J is TRBJ1-1; D unresolved. V lost 5 bases and J 8 bases, leaving 9 bases between the germline ends. The germline V gene encodes CDR1 LGHDT and CDR2 YNNKEL (reference sequence). The CDR3 has 11 residues. The chain's CDR3 is CASSLATEAFF. The CDR3 region has the DNA TGTGCCAGCAGCTTAGCTACGGAAGCTTTCTTT.

The chain couples TRBV27 to TRBJ2-1; 8 positions match TRBD1. Germline trimming cut 5 bases from V and 7 bases from J; bases unmatched to any gene: 7. This CDR3 is 14 amino acids long. Germline CDR1 and CDR2: MNHEY and SMNVEV (reference sequence). CDR3 amino acids: CASSSPGGINEQFF. CDR3 DNA: TGTGCCAGCAGTAGTCCAGGGGGCATAAATGAGCAGTTCTTC.

The chain uses TRBV25-1 and TRBJ2-5, with D perhaps matching TRBD2 (6 bases). This CDR3 contains 16 residues. V was pared by 0 bases and J by 5 bases, with 16 bases between. From germline, CDR1 is MGHDK and CDR2 SYGVNS. DNA of the CDR3: TGTGCCAGCAGTGAATACGTCTCGGGAGCTTCGGAGACCCAGTACTTC. It yields the protein CASSEYVSGASETQYF.

At least ten counts were recorded for this clonotype. The rearrangement uses TRBV7-6 and TRBJ2-7, with 8 bases aligning to TRBD2. The V segment lost 1 base and the J segment 3 bases; nucleotides outside the gene matches: 5. CDR3 length: 15 amino acids. The V gene's germline CDR1 is SGHVS and CDR2 FNYEAQ. This CDR3 is CASSLGGLVGYEQYF. CDR3 nucleotide sequence: TGTGCCAGCAGCTTAGGGGGACTAGTCGGCTACGAGCAGTACTTC.